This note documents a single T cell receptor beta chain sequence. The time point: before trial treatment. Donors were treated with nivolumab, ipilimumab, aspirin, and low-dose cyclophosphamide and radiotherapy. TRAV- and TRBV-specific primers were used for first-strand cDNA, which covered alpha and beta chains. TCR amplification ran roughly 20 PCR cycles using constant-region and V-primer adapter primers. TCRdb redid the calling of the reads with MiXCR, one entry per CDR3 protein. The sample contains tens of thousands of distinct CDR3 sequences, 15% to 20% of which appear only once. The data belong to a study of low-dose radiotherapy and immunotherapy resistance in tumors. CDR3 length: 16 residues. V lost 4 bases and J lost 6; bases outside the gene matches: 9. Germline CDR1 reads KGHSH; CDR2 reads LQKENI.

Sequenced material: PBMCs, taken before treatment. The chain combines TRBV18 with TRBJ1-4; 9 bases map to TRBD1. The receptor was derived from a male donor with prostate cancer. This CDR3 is CASSLSGTGSDEKLFF. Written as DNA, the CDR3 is TGTGCCAGCTCACTCTCCGGGACAGGGTCGGATGAAAAACTGTTTTTT.